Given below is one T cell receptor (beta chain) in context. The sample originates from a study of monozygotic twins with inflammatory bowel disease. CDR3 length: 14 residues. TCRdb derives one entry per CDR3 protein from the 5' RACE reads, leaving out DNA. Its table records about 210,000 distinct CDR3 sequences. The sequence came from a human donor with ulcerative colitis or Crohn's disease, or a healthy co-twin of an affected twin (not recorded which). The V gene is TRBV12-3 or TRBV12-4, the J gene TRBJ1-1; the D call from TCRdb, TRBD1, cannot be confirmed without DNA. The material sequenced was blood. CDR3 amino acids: CASSYRTGNTEAFF.